Presented here are 4 T cell receptor beta chains from one specimen sequenced in a study of OX40 agonist ivuxolimab in advanced cancers. Produced via immunoSEQ multiplex PCR; TCRdb's table is partial and in-frame only. The sample lists tens of thousands of clones; less than 90% were seen once. The material was CD4+ or CD8+ T cells sorted from blood, obtained in a trial of the OX40 agonist ivuxolimab. The receptor set was obtained from an adult with an advanced solid tumor such as melanoma, head and neck, liver or kidney cancer.

The chain carries TRBV5-4 and TRBJ1-4; no clear D gene. V lost 5 bases and J 5 bases, leaving 10 bases between the germline ends. The CDR3 has 13 residues. Germline CDR1 is SGHNT and CDR2 is YYREEE (reference sequence). The CDR3 loop reads CASRSVENEKLFF. For the CDR3, the DNA is TGTGCCAGCAGATCCGTTGAAAATGAAAAACTGTTTTTT.

The chain couples TRBV27 to TRBJ1-2; possibly TRBD1 for D (6 bases). Germline CDR1 is MNHEY and CDR2 is SMNVEV (reference sequence). The CDR3 runs 18 residues. The V end was cut by 5 bases, the J end by 0 bases, with 22 bases between. The CDR3 region has the DNA TGTGCCAGCAGTCCCCGGGGAGGGGGGTATAGAACTAACTATGGCTACACCTTC. It codes for CASSPRGGGYRTNYGYTF.

The chain carries TRBV18 and TRBJ2-3, with D hard to call. The CDR3 spans 11 residues. Germline CDR1 is KGHSH and CDR2 is LQKENI. Trimming removed 3 bases from V and 4 bases from J, with 2 bases in between. CDR3 DNA sequence: TGTGCCAGCTCACCGGCAGATACGCAGTATTTT. The encoded protein is CASSPADTQYF.

CDR3: CASGLVRGAQETQYF. In DNA form, the CDR3 reads TGTGCTAGTGGTTTGGTACGGGGGGCTCAAGAGACCCAGTACTTC. The genes are TRBV12-5 and TRBJ2-5; possibly TRBD2 for D (7 bases). The CDR3 totals 15 residues. Between the trimmed V and J ends, which lost 0 bases and 2 bases, there was a span of 10 bases. Looked up from germline, CDR1 is LGHNT and CDR2 is FRNRAP.